The 8 T cell receptor beta chains presented below share a single source sample, sequenced in a study of T cell responses to AZD1222 COVID-19 vaccine. Only in-frame clones appear in the TCRdb table, and some are missing; sequencing was by immunoSEQ multiplex PCR. The sample lists 150,000 to 250,000 clones; approximately 90% were seen once. This specimen consisted of peripheral blood, obtained 28 days after the second AZD1222 dose. The receptors stem from an adult who received the AZD1222 COVID-19 vaccine.

The chain joins TRBV2 to TRBJ1-5, with a tentative D call TRBD1 (6 bases). Trimming pared 7 bases from V and 4 bases from J, leaving 17 bases between. The germline V gene encodes CDR1 SNHLY and CDR2 FYNNEI. CDR3 length: 15 residues. CDR3: CASTRRGQVNQPQHF. The CDR3 DNA is TGTGCCAGCACCCGAAGGGGACAAGTAAATCAGCCCCAGCATTTT.

This rearrangement joins TRBV5-5 to TRBJ1-1; D is perhaps TRBD1 (5 bases). The CDR3 covers 16 residues. With 3 bases removed from V and 1 base from J, the gap between germline ends came to 16 bases. The germline V gene encodes CDR1 SGHKS and CDR2 YYEKEE (reference sequence). As DNA, the CDR3 is TGTGCCAGCAGCTCCGGGGGAACGACAGCGAACACTGAAGCTTTCTTT. The encoded protein is CASSSGGTTANTEAFF.

The chain carries TRBV24-1 and TRBJ2-1; 9 bases align to TRBD2. CDR3 length equals 16 residues. Germline CDR1 and CDR2: KGHDR and SFDVKD. With 5 bases clipped from V and 0 bases from J, the junction kept 4 bases outside the gene matches. The CDR3 nucleotides are TGTGCCACCAGTGGGGCGGGGGGGAGCTCCTACAATGAGCAGTTCTTC. Protein sequence: CATSGAGGSSYNEQFF.

The rearrangement joins TRBV11-3 to TRBJ2-6; D remains ambiguous. CDR3 length equals 20 residues. Germline V gene data show CDR1 as SGHNT and CDR2 as YENEEA. Trimming pared 1 base from V and 0 bases from J, leaving 19 bases between. The CDR3 is CASSLGTRITPYSGANVLTF. The CDR3 region has the DNA TGTGCCAGCAGCTTAGGTACACGGATTACCCCCTACTCTGGGGCCAACGTCCTGACTTTC.

The sample holds one count of this clone. V is TRBV19 and J is TRBJ1-2; D is uncertain. Germline V gives CDR1 LNHDA, CDR2 SQIVND (reference sequence). The CDR3 extends over 17 amino acids. The V end lost 4 bases, the J end lost 5 bases, and 23 bases lay between the germline ends. CDR3 nucleotide sequence: TGTGCCAGTAGTACCCCGGGCGCGTCCGCGGGTCGGTATGGCTACACCTTC. Translated: CASSTPGASAGRYGYTF.

The chain links TRBV28 to TRBJ1-2; D might be TRBD1 (5 bases). CDR1 MDHEN and CDR2 SYDVKM come from the germline V gene. The CDR3 sequence is 16 residues long. Trimming stripped 10 bases from V and 0 bases from J, with 21 bases between. CDR3 protein: CANTLAWVGANYGYTF. CDR3 coding DNA: TGTGCCAACACCCTAGCTTGGGTAGGGGCTAACTATGGCTACACCTTC.

The V and J genes are TRBV2 and TRBJ2-5; TRBD2 matches at 7 bases. The CDR3 loop spans 14 amino acids. Unmatched junction bases numbered 6, after V lost 6 bases and J lost 2 bases. Germline-derived CDR1 and CDR2 are SNHLY and FYNNEI. CDR3 bases: TGTGCCAGCAGAGGGACTATCCAACAAGAGACCCAGTACTTC. Translated: CASRGTIQQETQYF. The whole variable domain, remainder taken from reference TRBV2 and TRBJ2-5, is EPEVTQTPSHQVTQMGQEVILRCVPISNHLYFYWYRQILGQKVEFLVSFYNNEISEKSEIFDDQFSVERPDGSNFTLKIRSTKLEDSAMYFCASRGTIQQETQYFGPGTRLLVL.

This sequence joins TRBV5-8 and TRBJ2-7, with D perhaps being TRBD1 or TRBD2 (5 bases each). Germline CDR1 is SGHTS and CDR2 is YDEGEE. This CDR3 spans 15 amino acids. Trimming stripped 9 bases from V and 3 bases from J, with 22 bases between. This CDR3 reads CATPREYSRRYEQYF. In DNA form, the CDR3 reads TGTGCCACCCCCAGGGAGTATTCGAGGCGCTACGAGCAGTACTTC.